Each of the 15 T cell receptor beta chains below was sequenced from the same sample in a study of blood T cell repertoires in COVID-19 (dated by TCRdb to 2020 to 2021). Library creation used the immunoSEQ multiplex PCR assay. As stored in TCRdb, this immuneACCESS dataset retains in-frame rearrangements with V and J assigned. A fraction of the clones does not appear; measured against another copy, unresolved V genes explain less than half of the discrepancy, and the remainder lacks a known reason. This sample has 290,000 or so clones in its table, and 80% to 95% of those were observed once. The biggest ten clones account for more than 0.95% of the sample. What was sequenced was PBMCs or T cells enriched from blood (not recorded which). These receptors were obtained from a woman aged 25 to 39 who had recovered from COVID-19.

The chain joins TRBV6-5 to TRBJ2-3; 7 bases line up with TRBD2. Germline loops: CDR1 MNHEY, CDR2 SVGAGI. CDR3 length: 16 amino acids. The J segment lost 1 base and the V segment lost 3 bases, leaving 7 bases of the junction unmatched. The CDR3 spells CASSYAQRDGTDTQYF. Here the CDR3 DNA reads TGTGCCAGCAGTTATGCGCAGCGGGACGGCACAGATACGCAGTATTTT.

Here the CDR3 DNA reads TGTGCCAGCAGCGTAGAGGGAGGCAACTACGAGCAGTACTTC. This gives the protein CASSVEGGNYEQYF. V gene TRBV9 combines with J gene TRBJ2-7, with D maybe TRBD2 (6 bases). V lost 0 bases, J lost 3 bases, and 10 bases lay in between. The CDR3 has 14 amino acids. The germline CDR1 and CDR2 sequences are SGDLS and YYNGEE. Full variable domain (remainder filled in from reference TRBV9 and TRBJ2-7): DSGVTQTPKHLITATGQRVTLRCSPRSGDLSVYWYQQSLDQGLQFLIQYYNGEERAKGNILERFSAQQFPDLHSELNLSSLELGDSALYFCASSVEGGNYEQYFGPGTRLTVT.

For the CDR3, the DNA is TGTGCCAGCAGCACAGGCACCGGGGAGCTGTTTTTT. Translation: CASSTGTGELFF. The chain uses TRBV7-3 and TRBJ2-2; tentatively, D is TRBD1 (5 bases). The CDR3 totals 12 residues. The ends were cut back, 5 bases at V and 4 bases at J, with 5 bases in the middle. CDR1 is SGHTA and CDR2 is FQGTGA in the germline V gene.

The gene calls are TRBV3-1 (or the pseudogene TRBV3-2) and TRBJ1-6; 8 bases map to TRBD1. The CDR3 totals 13 residues. The junction had 6 bases not matched to a gene; V was cut back by 7 bases and J by 10 bases. Germline CDR1 reads LGHDT; CDR2 reads YNNKEL (reference sequence). The CDR3, as DNA: TGTGCCAGCAACCAGGGGGCACGATCACCCCTCCACTTT. Translating gives CASNQGARSPLHF.

The V gene is TRBV2, the J gene TRBJ1-2; D call uncertain. Germline CDR1 is SNHLY and CDR2 is FYNNEI. V shed 7 bases and J shed 7 bases, with 19 bases lying between them. The length of the CDR3 is 14 residues. This CDR3 reads CASTPTRSSTGYTF. The CDR3 DNA is TGTGCCAGCACCCCTACTCGGTCCTCCACTGGCTACACCTTC. The whole variable domain, filled in from reference TRBV2 and TRBJ1-2, reads EPEVTQTPSHQVTQMGQEVILRCVPISNHLYFYWYRQILGQKVEFLVSFYNNEISEKSEIFDDQFSVERPDGSNFTLKIRSTKLEDSAMYFCASTPTRSSTGYTFGSGTRLTVV.

The chain is built from TRBV5-4 and TRBJ1-4; 9 positions agree with TRBD1. The germline CDR1 and CDR2 sequences are SGHNT and YYREEE (reference sequence). Trimming cost V 0 bases and J 8 bases; bases outside gene matches: 14. This CDR3 spans 18 amino acids. DNA for the CDR3: TGTGCCAGCAGCTTGGGCAAGCCGAGCGGGACAGGGAAGGAAAAACTGTTTTTT. It encodes CASSLGKPSGTGKEKLFF.

The chain has TRBV6-5 and TRBJ1-5, with TRBD1 identical over 7 bases. The length of the CDR3 is 14 residues. J was trimmed by 5 bases and V by 7 bases; bases with no gene match: 8. Germline-derived CDR1 and CDR2 are MNHEY and SVGAGI. CDR3 in amino acids: CASKLGQNYQPQHF. The DNA for the CDR3 is TGTGCCAGCAAACTGGGACAGAATTATCAGCCCCAGCATTTT.

This rearrangement joins TRBV19 to TRBJ2-1; D not certain. Trimming took off 5 bases at V and 2 bases at J, with 16 bases between the two ends. The CDR3 has 16 amino acids. CDR1 LNHDA and CDR2 SQIVND come from the germline V gene (reference sequence). Here the CDR3 DNA reads TGTGCCAGTAGTCGGATCACAGAGCTTCCCTACAATGAGCAGTTCTTC. Its translation: CASSRITELPYNEQFF.

The gene calls are TRBV7-8 and TRBJ2-7, with a tentative D call TRBD2 (5 bases). Germline CDR1 reads SGHVS; CDR2 reads FQNEAQ. This CDR3 is built from 16 residues. V was pared by 5 bases and J by 4 bases, with 21 bases between. CDR3 bases: TGTGCCAGCAGCCCCGGGGTGGGTTTGAGGGAGTACGAGCAGTACTTC. Translation: CASSPGVGLREYEQYF. Full variable domain (missing parts from reference TRBV7-8 and TRBJ2-7): GAGVSQSPRYKVAKRGQDVALRCDPISGHVSLFWYQQALGQGPEFLTYFQNEAQLDKSGLPSDRFFAERPEGSVSTLKIQRTQQEDSAVYLCASSPGVGLREYEQYFGPGTRLTVT.

Here the CDR3 DNA reads TGCGCCAGCAGTCAACAGGGTTTGGACGAGCAGTACTTC. Amino acid sequence: CASSQQGLDEQYF. The chain recombines TRBV23-1 with TRBJ2-7; D is possibly TRBD1 (5 bases). TRBV23-1 carries the ORF label, with uncertain function. Trimming removed 2 bases at V and 5 bases at J, with 10 bases between. This CDR3 has 13 residues.

This chain connects TRBV27 to TRBJ1-1, with D hard to call. The CDR3 totals 12 residues. V lost 4 bases and J lost 7, with 10 bases in between. The germline gives CDR1 MNHEY, CDR2 SMNVEV (reference sequence). The CDR3 region is CASSYFDGEAFF. The CDR3 bases are TGTGCCAGCAGTTACTTTGATGGTGAAGCTTTCTTT.

The chain has TRBV5-4 and TRBJ2-7, with D possibly TRBD2 on 5 matching bases. Trimming shortened V by 5 bases and J by 0 bases, and 21 bases separated the two germline ends. CDR3 length: 17 amino acids. CDR1 is SGHNT, CDR2 YYREEE, per germline (reference sequence). DNA for the CDR3: TGTGCCAGCAGTCCCAATCCCGTCCGGGAAGCCTCCTACGAGCAGTACTTC. It translates to CASSPNPVREASYEQYF.

The J gene is TRBJ1-5, the V gene TRBV6-1, with D hard to call. The CDR3 has 13 residues. Germline assignment: CDR1 MNHNS and CDR2 SASEGT. Trimming pared 2 bases from V and 5 bases from J, leaving 7 bases between. Written as DNA, the CDR3 is TGTGCCAGCAGTGAATCCTTTGATCAGCCCCAGCATTTT. It codes for CASSESFDQPQHF.

The rearrangement joins TRBV19 to TRBJ2-7; TRBD2 agrees at 9 bases. V shed 3 bases and J 7 bases; nucleotides not matched to a gene: 13. The germline CDR1 and CDR2 sequences are LNHDA and SQIVND (reference sequence). There are 16 residues in the CDR3. The CDR3 loop reads CASSMPGLKLAGEQYF. Here the CDR3 DNA reads TGTGCCAGTAGTATGCCTGGGCTTAAACTAGCGGGTGAGCAGTACTTC.

The CDR3 protein is CASSDYGRSQTQYF. Here the CDR3 DNA reads TGTGCCAGCAGTGACTACGGGAGATCGCAGACCCAGTACTTC. This rearrangement joins TRBV2 to TRBJ2-5; weak D call: TRBD2 (6 bases). Deletions cut 3 bases from V and 6 bases from J, with 14 bases between. The CDR3 loop spans 14 amino acids. The V gene's germline CDR1 is SNHLY and CDR2 FYNNEI.